These 21 T cell receptor beta chains originate from one sample sequenced in a study of blood T cell repertoires in COVID-19. Produced via immunoSEQ multiplex PCR; TCRdb's table is partial and in-frame only. Here the sample spans roughly 200,000 clones, around 82% being singletons. What was sequenced was PBMCs or T cells enriched from blood (not recorded which). Source of these receptors: a woman in her forties or fifties who had been exposed to COVID-19.

The V and J genes are TRBV6-5 and TRBJ1-6; 9 positions agree with TRBD1. The junction had 8 bases not matched to a gene; V was cut back by 7 bases and J by 7 bases. The CDR3 is 15 amino acids. Germline V gene data show CDR1 as MNHEY and CDR2 as SVGAGI. The CDR3 protein is CASTPQGAQNSPLHF. DNA for the CDR3: TGTGCCAGCACCCCACAGGGGGCGCAAAATTCACCCCTCCACTTT.

V and J are TRBV9 and TRBJ1-1, with 7 nucleotides matching TRBD1. V dropped 3 bases and J dropped 9; count of bases not matched to a gene: 5. The CDR3 has 12 residues. Per germline, CDR1 SGDLS and CDR2 YYNGEE. CDR3 amino acids: CASSGSGGQAFF. CDR3 DNA sequence: TGTGCCAGCAGCGGATCAGGGGGGCAAGCTTTCTTT.

The V gene is TRBV29-1, the J gene TRBJ1-1, with unresolved D. V lost 3 bases, J lost 5 bases, and 10 bases lay in between. The CDR3 has 12 residues. From germline, CDR1 is SQVTM and CDR2 ANQGSEA. CDR3 coding DNA: TGCAGCGTTGAGTCGGGTAATACTGAAGCTTTCTTT. Protein: CSVESGNTEAFF. The entire variable domain, with the rest obtained from reference TRBV29-1 and TRBJ1-1, is as follows: SAVISQKPSRDICQRGTSLTIQCQVDSQVTMMFWYRQQPGQSLTLIATANQGSEATYESGFVIDKFPISRPNLTFSTLTVSNMSPEDSSIYLCSVESGNTEAFFGQGTRLTVV.

The V call is TRBV18, the J call TRBJ1-2; TRBD1 aligns across 9 bases. Germline V gene sequence: CDR1 KGHSH, CDR2 LQKENI. The CDR3 runs to 14 residues. Trimming removed 1 base from V and 7 bases from J; junction bases left unmatched: 4. The CDR3 region has the DNA TGTGCCAGCTCACCACTACAGGGGGCCAGTGGCTACACCTTC. It encodes CASSPLQGASGYTF.

V and J are TRBV5-1 and TRBJ2-2, with D unclear. CDR1 and CDR2 from the germline V gene are SGHRS and YFSETQ. The CDR3 sequence is 13 residues long. V shed 0 bases and J shed 5 bases, with 5 bases lying between them. The CDR3 nucleotides read TGCGCCAGCAGCTTGGTGGAGACCGGGGAGCTGTTTTTT. This gives the protein CASSLVETGELFF.

V gene TRBV12-3 or TRBV12-4 combines with J gene TRBJ2-1, with D perhaps matching TRBD1 (5 bases). V lost 3 bases and J lost 10, with 7 bases in between. This CDR3 has 11 amino acids. The chain's CDR3 is CASSLGREQFF. Written as DNA, the CDR3 is TGTGCCAGCAGTTTGGGGCGAGAGCAGTTCTTC.

This chain connects TRBV24-1 to TRBJ2-2, with 11 bases identical to TRBD1. The CDR3 contains 16 residues. In germline, CDR1 is KGHDR, CDR2 SFDVKD. Unmatched junction bases numbered 6, after V lost 4 bases and J lost 6 bases. CDR3 DNA: TGTGCCACCAGTGACCCGGGACAGGGGGTCCCCGGGGAGCTGTTTTTT. It codes for CATSDPGQGVPGELFF.

This clone turned up a few times. The chain has TRBV5-4 and TRBJ1-2; maybe TRBD1 (6 bases). V was shortened by 4 bases and J by 2 bases, with 15 bases between the two germline ends. The CDR3 length is 15 residues. Germline V gives CDR1 SGHNT, CDR2 YYREEE (reference sequence). This CDR3 reads CASSLDPGQNYGYTF. CDR3 sequence (DNA): TGTGCCAGCAGCCTGGACCCCGGACAGAACTATGGCTACACCTTC.

This clone was detected only a few times. The chain links TRBV6-4 to TRBJ1-5; no reliable D call. The CDR3 length is 12 residues. Per the germline V gene, CDR1 is MRHNA and CDR2 is SNTAGT. Deletions cut 6 bases from V and 2 bases from J, with 5 bases between. CDR3 sequence reads: CASSEGNQPQHF. DNA of the CDR3: TGTGCCAGCAGCGAGGGCAATCAGCCCCAGCATTTT.

This chain connects TRBV2 to TRBJ1-4; tentative D call: TRBD1 (5 bases). The V end was cut by 4 bases, the J end by 8 bases, with 17 bases between. The CDR3 length is 15 residues. Germline CDR1 and CDR2: SNHLY and FYNNEI. CDR3 coding DNA: TGTGCCAGCAGTGTAGGCAGGCAGGGCGCCGAAAAACTGTTTTTT. Translation gives CASSVGRQGAEKLFF. Looking up the rest from reference TRBV2 and TRBJ1-4 gives the full variable domain: EPEVTQTPSHQVTQMGQEVILRCVPISNHLYFYWYRQILGQKVEFLVSFYNNEISEKSEIFDDQFSVERPDGSNFTLKIRSTKLEDSAMYFCASSVGRQGAEKLFFGSGTQLSVL.

This clone was detected only a few times. The rearrangement joins TRBV5-4 to TRBJ1-2; D gene unclear. V was shortened by 0 bases and J by 4 bases, with 19 bases between the two germline ends. There are 17 residues in the CDR3. The V gene's germline CDR1 is SGHNT and CDR2 YYREEE (reference sequence). CDR3 sequence reads: CASSLESGLRGTYGYTF. In DNA, the CDR3 is TGTGCCAGCAGCTTGGAAAGTGGGCTGCGGGGAACCTATGGCTACACCTTC.

The V call is TRBV6-1, the J call TRBJ2-3; D uncertain. Germline V lookup: CDR1 MNHNS, CDR2 SASEGT. Trimming removed 0 bases at V and 1 base at J, with 8 bases between. The CDR3 consists of 15 residues. The CDR3: CASSEARGGTDTQYF. The CDR3 bases are TGTGCCAGCAGTGAAGCGCGAGGAGGCACAGATACGCAGTATTTT.

This chain connects TRBV6-5 to TRBJ1-2, with 8 bases fitting TRBD1. V shed 7 bases, J shed 1 base, and the junction held 8 bases outside the gene matches. The CDR3 runs 15 residues. The V gene's germline CDR1 is MNHEY and CDR2 SVGAGI. CDR3 nucleotides: TGTGCCAGCATGCCTTCAGGGGGCCTTAACTATGGCTACACCTTC. This codes for CASMPSGGLNYGYTF.

This rearrangement joins TRBV20-1 to TRBJ1-1; D possibly corresponds to TRBD1 (5 bases). CDR1 DFQATT and CDR2 SNEGSKA come from the germline V gene (reference sequence). Trimming pared 3 bases from V and 8 bases from J, leaving 13 bases between. The CDR3 loop spans 12 amino acids. The CDR3 DNA follows: TGCAGTGCTAGTTGGCAAGGGGCCGAAGCTTTCTTT. The encoded protein is CSASWQGAEAFF.

The chain recombines TRBV11-2 with TRBJ1-4, with TRBD1 matching over 7 bases. V was clipped by 5 bases and J by 0 bases; unmatched bases: 0. The CDR3 runs to 14 residues. CDR1 and CDR2 from the germline V gene are SGHAT and FQNNGV. The CDR3 DNA sequence: TGTGCCAGCAGCCAGGGGGCAACTAATGAAAAACTGTTTTTT. The encoded protein is CASSQGATNEKLFF.

The chain combines TRBV6-5 with TRBJ2-2, with a weak D call TRBD1 (5 bases). The CDR3 covers 14 residues. Trimming left V 8 bases short and J 0 bases short, with 10 bases between. CDR1 and CDR2 (germline): MNHEY, SVGAGI. In nucleotides, the CDR3 is TGTGCCAGCGTGGGGCGATCGAACACCGGGGAGCTGTTTTTT. Translation gives CASVGRSNTGELFF.

The chain is built from TRBV2 and TRBJ2-7; perhaps TRBD2 as D (5 bases). Per the germline V gene, CDR1 is SNHLY and CDR2 is FYNNEI. The germline V and J ends were trimmed by 7 bases and 0 bases, with 10 bases remaining between them. This CDR3 comprises 13 residues. CDR3 sequence reads: CASTPDFSYEQYF. The CDR3 region has the DNA TGTGCCAGCACCCCGGACTTCTCCTACGAGCAGTACTTC.

The rearrangement links TRBV5-1 to TRBJ1-1, with TRBD1 as a possible D gene (5 bases). Deletions cut 4 bases from V and 0 bases from J, with 10 bases between. The CDR3 loop spans 14 amino acids. Germline V CDR1 and CDR2: SGHRS, YFSETQ. The CDR3 DNA follows: TGCGCCAGCAGCCAGGGACTGATGAACACTGAAGCTTTCTTT. Protein sequence: CASSQGLMNTEAFF. The complete variable domain, with remaining parts taken from reference TRBV5-1 and TRBJ1-1, reads KAGVTQTPRYLIKTRGQQVTLSCSPISGHRSVSWYQQTPGQGLQFLFEYFSETQRNKGNFPGRFSGRQFSNSRSEMNVSTLELGDSALYLCASSQGLMNTEAFFGQGTRLTVV.

The chain joins TRBV7-9 to TRBJ2-6; D is ambiguous. The CDR3 covers 15 residues. The V gene's germline CDR1 is SEHNR and CDR2 FQNEAQ (reference sequence). Trimming took 0 bases from V and 0 from J, leaving 3 bases between them. The CDR3 nucleotides are TGTGCCAGCAGCTTAGCTAGCTCTGGGGCCAACGTCCTGACTTTC. Protein product: CASSLASSGANVLTF. Supplemented by reference TRBV7-9 and TRBJ2-6, the full variable domain reads DTGVSQNPRHKITKRGQNVTFRCDPISEHNRLYWYRQTLGQGPEFLTYFQNEAQLEKSRLLSDRFSAERPKGSFSTLEIQRTEQGDSAMYLCASSLASSGANVLTFGAGSRLTVL.

V gene TRBV3-1 (or the pseudogene TRBV3-2) combines with J gene TRBJ2-1, with 9 bases matching TRBD2. Germline assignment: CDR1 LGHDT and CDR2 YNNKEL (reference sequence). The V segment lost 4 bases and the J segment 1 base; nucleotides outside the gene matches: 5. The CDR3 is made up of 16 amino acids. This CDR3 is CASSLSGGRSYNEQFF. CDR3 nucleotide sequence: TGTGCCAGCAGCCTTAGCGGGGGCCGTTCCTACAATGAGCAGTTCTTC.

The rearrangement joins TRBV29-1 to TRBJ1-1, with D unresolved. Germline loops: CDR1 SQVTM, CDR2 ANQGSEA. The CDR3 spans 11 residues. V was clipped by 4 bases and J by 4 bases, with 7 bases between them. The CDR3 spells CSVGAGTEAFF. Written as DNA, the CDR3 is TGCAGCGTTGGGGCGGGCACTGAAGCTTTCTTT.